Listed here are 23 T cell receptor beta chains from one sample, sequenced in a study of blood T cell repertoires in COVID-19. Profiled with immunoSEQ multiplex PCR; TCRdb holds only in-frame clones, not every one. The data show roughly 250,000 clones, around 90% seen once. Sequencing input: peripheral blood. These receptors were collected from a young woman with acute or convalescent COVID-19.

This chain uses TRBV25-1 with TRBJ2-7; TRBD2 matches at 8 bases. Germline V CDR1 and CDR2: MGHDK, SYGVNS. After removal of 7 bases from V and 2 bases from J, the junction contained 13 bases not matched to a gene. The CDR3 is 16 residues long. The CDR3 DNA reads as TGTGCCAGCAACATCAGCCGAGCGGGAGTCCCCTACGAGCAGTACTTC. Translating it yields CASNISRAGVPYEQYF.

For the CDR3, the DNA is TGCAGCGAGAAGACTAGCGGGTACAATGAGCAGTTCTTC. Translation: CSEKTSGYNEQFF. The rearrangement uses TRBV29-1 and TRBJ2-1; 10 bases agree with TRBD2. The CDR3 is 13 amino acids. CDR1 is SQVTM and CDR2 is ANQGSEA in the germline V gene. Unmatched junction bases numbered 4, after V lost 7 bases and J lost 4 bases.

J is TRBJ2-7 and V is TRBV27; no clear D gene. Germline V gives CDR1 MNHEY, CDR2 SMNVEV (reference sequence). Trimming shortened V by 0 bases and J by 6 bases, and 9 bases separated the two germline ends. The CDR3 is 13 residues long. In DNA, the CDR3 is TGTGCCAGCAGTTTATCGGTAGTCGGCGAGCAGTACTTC. As protein: CASSLSVVGEQYF.

The chain recombines TRBV11-1 with TRBJ1-1; D gene uncertain. The ends were cut back, 1 base at V and 1 base at J, with 13 bases in the middle. The CDR3 sequence is 16 residues long. Germline V gene sequence: CDR1 SGHAT, CDR2 FQDESV (reference sequence). The CDR3 region has the DNA TGTGCCAGCAGCTTAGGTGCAGGCGCTACGAACACTGAAGCTTTCTTT. It codes for CASSLGAGATNTEAFF.

The rearrangement joins TRBV4-1 to TRBJ1-1, with D possibly TRBD1 on 5 matching bases. This CDR3 spans 13 amino acids. Per germline, CDR1 MGHRA and CDR2 YSYEKL. V dropped 0 bases and J dropped 6 bases, with 8 bases sitting between them. The CDR3 sequence: CASSQDWGPEAFF. CDR3 nucleotides: TGCGCCAGCAGCCAAGATTGGGGCCCTGAAGCTTTCTTT.

V is TRBV10-3 and J is TRBJ2-2, with 9 positions matching TRBD1. V was clipped by 11 bases and J by 5 bases; unmatched bases: 12. From germline, CDR1 is ENHRY and CDR2 SYGVKD. This CDR3 has 15 residues. CDR3 in amino acids: CASREQGASTGELFF. CDR3 nucleotide sequence: TGTGCCTCCAGGGAACAGGGGGCAAGTACCGGGGAGCTGTTTTTT.

V and J are TRBV30 and TRBJ1-1; 12 nucleotides line up with TRBD1. CDR1 and CDR2 from the germline V gene are GTSNPN and SVGIG (reference sequence). This CDR3 is 15 amino acids long. The V segment lost 2 bases and the J segment 2 bases; nucleotides outside the gene matches: 3. The CDR3 DNA follows: TGTGCCTGGAGTCCCGGGACAGGGGGCAACACTGAAGCTTTCTTT. This sequence encodes CAWSPGTGGNTEAFF.

This clone came up once. V is TRBV6-6 and J is TRBJ1-6, with D possibly matching TRBD1 (5 bases). V was trimmed by 7 bases and J by 7 bases, leaving 17 bases between them. The CDR3 extends over 15 amino acids. Germline CDR1 and CDR2: MNHNY and SVGAGI (reference sequence). The CDR3 DNA sequence: TGTGCCAGCACCTCAACCGGACACCAGAATTCACCCCTCCACTTT. This encodes CASTSTGHQNSPLHF.

The chain combines TRBV19 with TRBJ2-1; 10 positions agree with TRBD1. Germline V gene sequence: CDR1 LNHDA, CDR2 SQIVND (reference sequence). V trimming: 2 bases; J trimming: 12 bases; junction bases outside the gene matches: 4. This CDR3 has 13 residues. The CDR3 loop reads CASSILRDRGQFF. As DNA, the CDR3 is TGTGCCAGTAGTATACTCCGGGACAGGGGGCAGTTCTTC.

The sample holds one count of this clone. The chain has TRBV19 and TRBJ2-1; TRBD2 is a possible D gene (6 bases). With 11 bases removed from V and 7 bases from J, the gap between germline ends came to 21 bases. This CDR3 spans 14 amino acids. CDR1 is LNHDA, CDR2 SQIVND, per germline (reference sequence). The CDR3 DNA reads as TGTGCCCGACCACTTTTGGGGGAGGAGAATGAGCAGTTCTTC. This codes for CARPLLGEENEQFF.

The rearrangement uses TRBV7-9 and TRBJ2-7; tentative D call: TRBD1 (6 bases). Germline assignment: CDR1 SEHNR and CDR2 FQNEAQ (reference sequence). The CDR3 totals 15 residues. Deletions cut 7 bases from V and 6 bases from J, with 22 bases between. The CDR3 nucleotides are TGTGCCAGCACGGCGGCTCGGGCAGGGGTACGCGAGCAGTACTTC. This sequence encodes CASTAARAGVREQYF.

V gene TRBV7-8 combines with J gene TRBJ2-7; D call uncertain. CDR1 and CDR2 (germline): SGHVS, FQNEAQ. There are 15 residues in the CDR3. V was pared by 1 base and J by 0 bases, with 10 bases between. The CDR3 DNA follows: TGTGCCAGCAGCTTAGACCAACTGAGCTCCTACGAGCAGTACTTC. This gives the protein CASSLDQLSSYEQYF.

This clone came up a few times. The rearrangement uses TRBV5-1 and TRBJ2-4; 8 nucleotides line up with TRBD1. The CDR3 is made up of 14 amino acids. The germline V gene has CDR1 SGHRS and CDR2 YFSETQ. Germline trimming cut 0 bases from V and 9 bases from J; bases unmatched to any gene: 5. CDR3 amino acids: CASSLEAGGLIQYF. In DNA form, the CDR3 reads TGCGCCAGCAGCTTGGAAGCAGGGGGCCTCATTCAGTACTTC.

The chain employs TRBV6-5 and TRBJ2-2, with a weak D call TRBD1 (6 bases). This CDR3 is built from 14 residues. Germline V gene lookup returns CDR1 MNHEY and CDR2 SVGAGI. Trimming stripped 1 base from V and 6 bases from J, with 9 bases between. The CDR3 region has the DNA TGTGCCAGCAGTTACTTCCACAGGGCCGGGGAGCTGTTTTTT. Its protein is CASSYFHRAGELFF.

DNA for the CDR3: TGTGCCATCAGTGAGGGACTAGCGGGCAAAGAGACCCAGTACTTC. Its protein product is CAISEGLAGKETQYF. The rearrangement links TRBV10-3 to TRBJ2-5; 11 bases align to TRBD2. The germline gives CDR1 ENHRY, CDR2 SYGVKD. V lost 2 bases, J lost 3 bases, and 2 bases stayed unmatched. The CDR3 is 15 residues long.

V is TRBV6-5 and J is TRBJ2-7; TRBD2 matches at 14 bases. Germline CDR1 reads MNHEY; CDR2 reads SVGAGI. The J segment lost 7 bases and the V segment lost 6 bases, leaving 5 bases of the junction unmatched. The CDR3 totals 14 residues. The DNA for the CDR3 is TGTGCCAGCAGGGGGACTAGCGGGAGTATTGAGCAGTACTTC. Translated, it gives CASRGTSGSIEQYF.

The chain carries TRBV27 and TRBJ1-6; D gene uncertain. Germline CDR1 MNHEY, CDR2 SMNVEV (reference sequence). This CDR3 comprises 13 residues. The V end lost 3 bases, the J end lost 9 bases, and 9 bases lay between the germline ends. CDR3 nucleotide sequence: TGTGCCAGCAGTTTGGAGGGAGCTTCACCCCTCCACTTT. It encodes CASSLEGASPLHF.

The V gene is TRBV5-4, the J gene TRBJ2-7; 7 bases are a match to TRBD1. The CDR3 runs 13 residues. Trimming cost V 4 bases and J 2 bases; bases outside gene matches: 3. Germline CDR1 reads SGHNT; CDR2 reads YYREEE (reference sequence). The CDR3 sequence: CASSPGTAYEQYF. CDR3 coding DNA: TGTGCCAGCAGCCCTGGGACAGCCTACGAGCAGTACTTC.

The gene calls are TRBV5-1 and TRBJ1-5, with TRBD1 matching 7 bases. CDR1 and CDR2 (germline): SGHRS, YFSETQ. The V and J ends lost 3 bases and 0 bases, in that order; junction bases with no gene match: 3. The CDR3 totals 15 residues. The CDR3 spells CASSSTGHSNQPQHF. DNA of the CDR3: TGCGCCAGCAGCTCGACAGGGCATAGCAATCAGCCCCAGCATTTT.

The J gene is TRBJ1-5, the V gene TRBV24-1; 7 bases are a match to TRBD1. Germline V CDR1 and CDR2: KGHDR, SFDVKD. The CDR3 contains 14 residues. The junction had 5 bases not matched to a gene; V was cut back by 4 bases and J by 6 bases. The CDR3 DNA sequence: TGTGCCACCAGTGAAGGGGGCGCGGGTCAGCCCCAGCATTTT. Protein: CATSEGGAGQPQHF.

This chain links TRBV27 with TRBJ2-1; 9 nucleotides agree with TRBD1. The CDR3 is 14 residues long. Germline V gene lookup returns CDR1 MNHEY and CDR2 SMNVEV (reference sequence). J lost 9 bases, V lost 5 bases, and 8 bases had no gene match. The CDR3 reads CASSMGTGTSEQFF. CDR3 nucleotide sequence: TGTGCCAGCAGTATGGGGACAGGGACAAGTGAGCAGTTCTTC.

The CDR3 loop reads CASSPTSGTPYEQYF. The CDR3 DNA sequence: TGTGCCAGCAGCCCGACTAGCGGGACACCCTACGAGCAGTACTTC. This chain uses TRBV9 with TRBJ2-7, with TRBD2 identical over 11 bases. The V and J ends lost 4 bases and 2 bases, in that order; junction bases with no gene match: 5. Germline CDR1 is SGDLS and CDR2 is YYNGEE. The CDR3 spans 15 residues.

This clone was observed a single time. J is TRBJ2-1 and V is TRBV4-3; 7 bases are shared with TRBD1. Germline V gene data show CDR1 as LGHNA and CDR2 as YSLEER. V dropped 5 bases and J dropped 5; count of bases not matched to a gene: 0. The CDR3 has 12 residues. In nucleotides, the CDR3 is TGCGCCAGCAGCGGGACAGACAATGAGCAGTTCTTC. Translated, it gives CASSGTDNEQFF.